Below are 20 T cell receptor beta chains sequenced from a single sample in a study of T cells in localized non-small cell lung cancer. The assay was immunoSEQ multiplex PCR, and TCRdb's table has in-frame clones only and misses some. This repertoire shows 90,000 to 95,000 clones, approximately 90% found once; its top ten account for approximately 4%. The source material was PBMCs, sampled before any cancer treatment. The receptors stem from a woman aged 40 to 75 with stage II squamous cell lung carcinoma.

The rearrangement uses TRBV2 and TRBJ2-5; the D gene is possibly TRBD1 (6 bases). The CDR3 consists of 14 residues. Germline values: CDR1 SNHLY, CDR2 FYNNEI. V lost 6 bases and J 1 base, leaving 12 bases between the germline ends. The CDR3 DNA reads as TGTGCCAGCAGCGTCGGGACACTCCAAGAGACCCAGTACTTC. Amino acids: CASSVGTLQETQYF. Drawing the rest from reference TRBV2 and TRBJ2-5, the complete variable domain is EPEVTQTPSHQVTQMGQEVILRCVPISNHLYFYWYRQILGQKVEFLVSFYNNEISEKSEIFDDQFSVERPDGSNFTLKIRSTKLEDSAMYFCASSVGTLQETQYFGPGTRLLVL.

This chain links TRBV10-2 with TRBJ2-3; the match to TRBD2 covers 12 bases. CDR3 length: 15 amino acids. The germline gives CDR1 WSHSY, CDR2 SAAADI. V lost 7 bases and J lost 4; bases outside the gene matches: 6. CDR3 residues: CASKRTSGVSDTQYF. The CDR3, as DNA: TGCGCCAGCAAACGGACTAGCGGGGTTTCAGATACGCAGTATTTT.

The rearrangement joins TRBV14 to TRBJ1-2, with a tentative D call TRBD1 (5 bases). This CDR3 has 12 residues. Germline-derived CDR1 and CDR2 are SGHDN and FVKESK. Trimming removed 6 bases from V and 7 bases from J, with 12 bases in between. The CDR3 spells CASSPGTTGYTF. The CDR3 nucleotides read TGTGCCAGCAGTCCCGGGACGACTGGCTACACCTTC.

This rearrangement joins TRBV7-9 to TRBJ2-1; D unclear. The CDR3 has 11 residues. Deletions cut 5 bases from V and 12 bases from J, with 11 bases between. Germline assignment: CDR1 SEHNR and CDR2 FQNEAQ (reference sequence). The CDR3 DNA reads TGTGCCAGCAGCCCGGCGCTTCGGCAGTTCTTC. Its translation is CASSPALRQFF.

The rearrangement joins TRBV5-6 to TRBJ1-1; 9 bases fit TRBD1. Germline CDR1 is SGHDT and CDR2 is YYEEEE. The CDR3 extends over 16 amino acids. The ends lost 0 bases at V and 1 base at J; junction bases unmatched: 4. The CDR3 DNA follows: TGTGCCAGCAGCTTGGAAGGGACAGGGAGGAACACTGAAGCTTTCTTT. As protein: CASSLEGTGRNTEAFF.

The chain employs TRBV10-1 and TRBJ2-3; D may match TRBD1 or TRBD2 (6 bases each). Germline V gives CDR1 WNHNN, CDR2 SYGVQD (reference sequence). This CDR3 is 16 amino acids long. The V end was cut by 0 bases, the J end by 4 bases, with 14 bases between. In nucleotides, the CDR3 is TGCGCCAGCAGTGAGTCGAGGGGGAGCGGGTCAGATACGCAGTATTTT. Translated: CASSESRGSGSDTQYF.

This clone is a singleton in its sample. V usage is TRBV28 and J usage is TRBJ1-2; 8 positions agree with TRBD1. J gave up 12 bases and V 5 bases, and 5 bases lay outside the gene matches. CDR1 MDHEN and CDR2 SYDVKM come from the germline V gene. The length of the CDR3 is 11 residues. The CDR3 DNA reads as TGTGCCAGCAGTGACAGGGGCCCGAACACCTTC. Its protein product is CASSDRGPNTF.

The CDR3 DNA is TGTGCCAGCAGCCGAGGTCCAGGGGAGGCCTGGAAACTGTTTTTT. It is translated as CASSRGPGEAWKLFF. This chain connects TRBV7-9 to TRBJ1-4, with a tentative D call TRBD1 (6 bases). In germline, CDR1 is SEHNR, CDR2 FQNEAQ (reference sequence). The CDR3 has 15 residues. Trimming left V 5 bases short and J 11 bases short, with 21 bases between.

V gene TRBV25-1 combines with J gene TRBJ2-6, with 9 bases aligning to TRBD2. V lost 7 bases to trimming and J lost 0 bases; unmatched junction nucleotides: 10. The CDR3 runs 18 residues. The germline V gene encodes CDR1 MGHDK and CDR2 SYGVNS. The CDR3 sequence: CASKSSGKRGSGANVLTF. The CDR3 DNA is TGTGCCAGCAAGTCTAGCGGGAAGAGGGGCTCTGGGGCCAACGTCCTGACTTTC.

This sequence joins TRBV7-6 and TRBJ2-1; 7 nucleotides match TRBD2. This CDR3 spans 15 amino acids. CDR1 SGHVS and CDR2 FNYEAQ come from the germline V gene. V trimming: 4 bases; J trimming: 4 bases; junction bases outside the gene matches: 7. CDR3 in amino acids: CASSSGLGGYNEQFF. The CDR3, as DNA: TGTGCCAGCAGCTCCGGACTAGGCGGGTACAATGAGCAGTTCTTC.

The V and J genes are TRBV11-2 and TRBJ1-1, with D hard to call. Germline CDR1 and CDR2: SGHAT and FQNNGV. Trimming removed 0 bases at V and 1 base at J, with 12 bases between. The CDR3 loop spans 16 amino acids. The CDR3 DNA is TGTGCCAGCAGCTTAGAGCCAGGAAATTGGAACACTGAAGCTTTCTTT. Protein: CASSLEPGNWNTEAFF.

The chain has TRBV5-1 and TRBJ1-3, with no clear D. The CDR3 contains 15 residues. The V end lost 1 base, the J end lost 6 bases, and 14 bases lay between the germline ends. Germline assignment: CDR1 SGHRS and CDR2 YFSETQ. In DNA form, the CDR3 reads TGCGCCAGCAGCTTGTCTCCCGAAAATCCAAACACCATATATTTT. Its protein product is CASSLSPENPNTIYF.

The chain carries TRBV28 and TRBJ1-5, with TRBD1 matching over 8 bases. Germline assignment: CDR1 MDHEN and CDR2 SYDVKM. CDR3 length equals 15 residues. J lost 4 bases, V lost 4 bases, and 6 bases had no gene match. The CDR3 DNA is TGTGCCAGCAGTTCGACAGGGGCGGGGAATCAGCCCCAGCATTTT. Its protein product is CASSSTGAGNQPQHF.

The chain employs TRBV19 and TRBJ2-3; D might be TRBD2 (5 bases). Germline CDR1 LNHDA, CDR2 SQIVND (reference sequence). Trimming removed 10 bases from V and 2 bases from J, with 19 bases in between. The length of the CDR3 is 15 residues. The CDR3: CATRPGRGITDTQYF. The CDR3 DNA is TGTGCCACCCGACCAGGACGGGGAATCACAGATACGCAGTATTTT.

The chain is built from TRBV5-1 and TRBJ2-7, with TRBD1 identical over 10 bases. The CDR3 contains 14 residues. The germline V gene has CDR1 SGHRS and CDR2 YFSETQ. V shed 2 bases and J 6 bases; nucleotides not matched to a gene: 5. This CDR3 reads CASSFRQGAGEQYF. Written as DNA, the CDR3 is TGCGCCAGCAGCTTCCGACAGGGGGCCGGCGAGCAGTACTTC.

A word on this clone: This sample includes further DNA sequences coding for the same CDR3. DNA for the CDR3: TGCGCCAGCAGCTTGGGCGCGAACCAAGAGACCCAGTACTTC. Its translation is CASSLGANQETQYF. The chain uses TRBV5-1 and TRBJ2-5; D unresolved. CDR1 SGHRS and CDR2 YFSETQ come from the germline V gene. Between the trimmed V and J ends, which lost 0 bases and 0 bases, there was a span of 6 bases. The CDR3 has 14 residues.

V and J are TRBV7-9 and TRBJ1-4; D not certain. Germline V gene lookup returns CDR1 SEHNR and CDR2 FQNEAQ (reference sequence). Trimming left V 1 base short and J 4 bases short, with 13 bases between. The CDR3 contains 16 residues. The CDR3 region is CASSLGQVLVNEKLFF. The CDR3 coding sequence is TGTGCCAGCAGCTTAGGGCAGGTGCTAGTTAATGAAAAACTGTTTTTT.

This sequence joins TRBV11-2 and TRBJ1-1; 7 nucleotides match TRBD1. Germline trimming cut 1 base from V and 8 bases from J; bases unmatched to any gene: 10. Germline assignment: CDR1 SGHAT and CDR2 FQNNGV. This CDR3 is 15 amino acids long. The CDR3 loop reads CASSLGQGGQVEAFF. The CDR3 DNA sequence: TGTGCCAGCAGCTTAGGGCAAGGTGGACAGGTCGAAGCTTTCTTT.

CDR3 in DNA: TGTGCCAGCAGTAAGCACAGGGGGCAGACAGATACGCAGTATTTT. It is translated as CASSKHRGQTDTQYF. The V and J genes are TRBV28 and TRBJ2-3, with 9 positions matching TRBD1. Germline values: CDR1 MDHEN, CDR2 SYDVKM. After removal of 5 bases from V and 3 bases from J, the junction contained 6 bases not matched to a gene. This CDR3 has 15 amino acids.

V gene TRBV25-1 combines with J gene TRBJ2-1, with D possibly TRBD2 on 5 matching bases. The length of the CDR3 is 14 residues. Trimming pared 3 bases from V and 5 bases from J, leaving 11 bases between. Germline lookup yields CDR1 MGHDK and CDR2 SYGVNS. The CDR3 coding sequence is TGTGCCAGCAGTGACGGGATTCCGCACAATGAGCAGTTCTTC. Translated: CASSDGIPHNEQFF.